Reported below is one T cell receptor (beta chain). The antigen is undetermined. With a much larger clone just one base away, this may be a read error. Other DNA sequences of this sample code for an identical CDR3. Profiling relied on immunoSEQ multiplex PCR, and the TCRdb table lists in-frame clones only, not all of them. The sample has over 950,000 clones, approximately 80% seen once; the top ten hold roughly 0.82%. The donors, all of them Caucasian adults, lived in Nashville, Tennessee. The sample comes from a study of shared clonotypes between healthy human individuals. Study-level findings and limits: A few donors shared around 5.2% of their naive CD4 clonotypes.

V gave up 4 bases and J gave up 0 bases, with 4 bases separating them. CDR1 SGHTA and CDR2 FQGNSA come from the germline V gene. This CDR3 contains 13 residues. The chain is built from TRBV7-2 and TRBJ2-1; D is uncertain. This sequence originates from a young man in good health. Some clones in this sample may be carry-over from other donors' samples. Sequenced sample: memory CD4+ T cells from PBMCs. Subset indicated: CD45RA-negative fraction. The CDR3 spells CASSSSSYNEQFF. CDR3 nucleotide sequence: TGTGCCAGCAGCTCCAGCTCCTACAATGAGCAGTTCTTC.